This T cell receptor beta chain originates from a study of T cell changes during pregnancy in multiple sclerosis. There are 17 residues in the CDR3. With 3 bases clipped from V and 4 bases from J, the junction kept 13 bases outside the gene matches. CDR1 and CDR2 (germline): SGHAT, FQNNGV. Method: immunoSEQ multiplex PCR; TCRdb's copy keeps in-frame clones and lacks some. Here the sample spans tens of thousands of clones, 91% being singletons. The source was CD8+ T cells from peripheral blood mononuclear cells, collected before pregnancy. The genes are TRBV11-2 and TRBJ1-1, with 8 bases identical to TRBD1. This clonotype originated in a female donor with multiple sclerosis, enrolled in a pregnancy study. In nucleotides, the CDR3 is TGTGCCAGCAGCTTTCCACCCCCCGCGACAGGGGCCACTGAAGCTTTCTTT. Protein product: CASSFPPPATGATEAFF.